The clone carrying this T cell receptor beta chain was seen more than once but under ten times. This specimen comes from a study of T cells after yellow fever vaccination. Overall study context: Low-cell-number fractions were prepared with SMART-Seq v4 Ultra Low Input.

The CDR3 is 15 residues long. Germline V gives CDR1 SGHAT, CDR2 FQNNGV. After removal of 5 bases from V and 9 bases from J, the junction contained 9 bases not matched to a gene. TCRdb reprocessed the 5' RACE reads via MiXCR and lists one record per CDR3 protein. Altogether hundreds of thousands of distinct CDR3 sequences are present, 13% being singletons, with the ten largest covering more than 13%. Material: PBMCs, obtained on the day of the yellow fever booster vaccination. The V and J genes are TRBV11-2 and TRBJ2-1; 11 nucleotides agree with TRBD1. This receptor was identified in a man aged 25-40 years who received the YFV17D yellow fever vaccine. The CDR3 coding sequence is TGTGCCAGCAGCCTCTCCGGGACAGGGGGAGTTGAGCAGTTCTTC. Protein sequence: CASSLSGTGGVEQFF.